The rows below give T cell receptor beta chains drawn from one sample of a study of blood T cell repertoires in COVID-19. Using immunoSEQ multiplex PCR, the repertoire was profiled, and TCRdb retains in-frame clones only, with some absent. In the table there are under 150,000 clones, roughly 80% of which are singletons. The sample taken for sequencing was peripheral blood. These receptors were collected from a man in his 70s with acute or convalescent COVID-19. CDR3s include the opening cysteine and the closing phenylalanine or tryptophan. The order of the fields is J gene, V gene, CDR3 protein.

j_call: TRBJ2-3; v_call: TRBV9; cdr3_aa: CASSPDRGGDTQYF
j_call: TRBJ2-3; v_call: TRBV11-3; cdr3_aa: CASSPRGGGRTDTQYF
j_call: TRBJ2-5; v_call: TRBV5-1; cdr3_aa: CASSLDERRTQYF
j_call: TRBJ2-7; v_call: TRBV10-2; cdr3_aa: CASSEDSTYEQYF
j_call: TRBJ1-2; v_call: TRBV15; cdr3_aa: CATSRTDRGRPGYTF
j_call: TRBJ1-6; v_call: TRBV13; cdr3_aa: CASSRTGVDSPLHF
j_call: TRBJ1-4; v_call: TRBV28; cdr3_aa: CASSLRAGEKLFF
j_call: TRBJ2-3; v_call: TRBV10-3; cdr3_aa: CAISGGSTDTQYF
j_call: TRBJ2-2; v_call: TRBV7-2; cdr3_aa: CASSLAARGLNTGELFF
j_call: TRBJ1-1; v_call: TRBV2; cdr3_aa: CASSSDRVTEAFF
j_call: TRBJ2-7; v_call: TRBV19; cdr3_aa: CASSPGPSSYEQYF
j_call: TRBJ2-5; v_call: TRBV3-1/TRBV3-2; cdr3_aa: CASSRVGGRQETQYF
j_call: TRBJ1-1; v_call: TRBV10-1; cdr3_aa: CASRPGQGTTEAFF
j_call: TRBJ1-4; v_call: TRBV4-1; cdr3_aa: CASSPPGQGQNEKLFF
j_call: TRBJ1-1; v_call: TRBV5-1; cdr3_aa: CASSYEARQNTEAFF
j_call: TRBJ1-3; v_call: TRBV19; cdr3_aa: CASSIGVRNTIYF
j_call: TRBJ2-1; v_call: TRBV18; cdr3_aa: CASSPGAAKGYNEQFF